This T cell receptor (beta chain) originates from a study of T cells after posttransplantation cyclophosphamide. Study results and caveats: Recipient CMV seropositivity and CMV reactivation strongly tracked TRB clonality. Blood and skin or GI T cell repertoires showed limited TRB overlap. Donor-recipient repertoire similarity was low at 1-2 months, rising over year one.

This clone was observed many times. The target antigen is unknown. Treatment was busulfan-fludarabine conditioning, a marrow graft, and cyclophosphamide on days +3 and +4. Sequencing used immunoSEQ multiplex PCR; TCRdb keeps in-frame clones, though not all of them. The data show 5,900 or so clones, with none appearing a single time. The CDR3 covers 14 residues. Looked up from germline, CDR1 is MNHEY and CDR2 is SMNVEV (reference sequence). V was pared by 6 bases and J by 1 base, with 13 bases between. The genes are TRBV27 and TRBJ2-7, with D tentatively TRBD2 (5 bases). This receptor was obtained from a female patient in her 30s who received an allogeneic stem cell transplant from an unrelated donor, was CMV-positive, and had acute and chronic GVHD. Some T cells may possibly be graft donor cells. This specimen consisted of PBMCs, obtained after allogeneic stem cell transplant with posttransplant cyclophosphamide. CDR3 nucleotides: TGTGCCAGCAGGTTGAAGAGGACTTCCTACGAGCAGTACTTC. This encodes CASRLKRTSYEQYF.